The entry below describes one T cell receptor (beta chain). Its antigen is unknown. The data stem from a study of shared clonotypes between healthy human individuals. The assay used deep level. The method was immunoSEQ multiplex PCR; TCRdb's version includes in-frame clones alone and lacks a portion of them. The sample holds 2.3 million or so clones, about 92% seen once. Broader study findings: Sampling used blood alone; tissue repertoires probably differ. At large depth, rarefaction still showed sorted-subset sequencing to be incomplete.

The CD4+ fraction was divided into a CD45RA+ naive subset and a CD45RA-negative memory subset. The material sequenced was naive CD4+ T cells from PBMCs. Subset indicated: CD45RA+ positively selected. This sequence originates from a man aged 18 to 30 in good health. Some clones in this sample may be carry-over from other donors' samples.

CDR3 in amino acids: CASSLDRVNTEAFF. As DNA, the CDR3 is TGTGCCAGCAGCTTGGACAGGGTGAACACTGAAGCTTTCTTT. The chain recombines TRBV5-5 with TRBJ1-1; maybe TRBD1 (6 bases). The CDR3 extends over 14 amino acids. With 0 bases removed from V and 0 bases from J, the gap between germline ends came to 6 bases. Germline V gene lookup returns CDR1 SGHKS and CDR2 YYEKEE (reference sequence).